One T cell receptor (beta chain) is described in this entry. Its antigen remains unknown. This record comes from a study of T cell responses to AZD1222 COVID-19 vaccine. This CDR3 spans 13 amino acids. CDR1 is SGHTA and CDR2 is FQGNSA in the germline V gene. V lost 5 bases to trimming and J lost 7 bases, with 15 bases between them. General observations from the study: Donor demographics were predominantly white British with a female majority; clonal diversity may be underestimated. Repertoires were obtained only post-peak T cell response.

Some clones are missing from TCRdb's copy, which holds only in-frame ones; the method was immunoSEQ multiplex PCR. The repertoire has around 120,000 clones, around 87% of them found once; the top ten carry roughly 1.3%. This receptor was taken from an adult in good health. The source material was peripheral blood, sampled on day 0 of AZD1222 vaccination. The rearrangement joins TRBV7-2 to TRBJ2-7; D call uncertain. The CDR3 loop reads CASSQPRVPEQYF. CDR3 DNA: TGTGCCAGCAGCCAACCCCGGGTGCCAGAGCAGTACTTC.